The present TCR beta chain was sequenced within a study of cytomegalovirus exposure and HLA in healthy donors. There are 15 residues in the CDR3. With V trimmed by 2 bases and J by 7 bases, 6 bases remained unmatched. Regarding the study as a whole: The classifier was said to identify cytomegalovirus status with high specificity and sensitivity. In a later analysis, donors in an Asian-associated ancestry cluster reportedly had fewer N-insertions in productive TCRs than the cohort mean. HLA restriction was apparent for most CMV-associated TCR beta chains in a later analysis. Previously analyzed data showed that most TCR beta V segments were productive at a frequency of about 87% or about 30%.

PCR used 60 Vbeta primers and 13 Jbeta primers. The method was immunoSEQ multiplex PCR; TCRdb's version includes in-frame clones alone and lacks a portion of them. The repertoire consists of around 130,000 clones, with around 77% occurring once and the leading ten covering about 5.8%. In regard to this clone: The antigen remains unidentified.

The clonotype was recovered from a man aged 18 to 29 in good health and CMV-seropositive. Sequencing was performed on PBMCs. V usage is TRBV23-1 and J usage is TRBJ1-4; 8 bases map to TRBD1. TRBV23-1 is an open reading frame whose function is uncertain. CDR3 DNA: TGCGCCAGCAGTCAACCCCAGGGGGCTGGTGAAAAACTGTTTTTT. Protein: CASSQPQGAGEKLFF.